The source of this T cell receptor beta chain is a study of response to subunit inactivated influenza vaccine. Study-level points and caveats: There was a suggestion from the authors that each seasonal influenza vaccination recruits few new T cells.

This clonotype was detected many times. The antigen remains unidentified. TCRdb ran MiXCR on the RT-PCR reads and lists one entry per CDR3 protein. The data show roughly 670,000 distinct CDR3 sequences, 11% to 15% seen once. The V gene lost 6 bases and the J gene lost 6 bases, with 15 bases spanning the gap. CDR1 and CDR2 from the germline V gene are ENHRY and SYGVKD. The CDR3 extends over 13 amino acids. This sequence originates from a man in his fifties or sixties who received an inactivated influenza vaccine. Sequences were derived from PBMCs from blood, sampled 14 to 15 days before vaccination. The J gene is TRBJ2-7, the V gene TRBV10-3; TRBD1 is a possible D gene (6 bases). The DNA of the CDR3 is TGTGCCATCAGACTAAATGGGGGCAGCGAGCAGTACTTC. Translating gives CAIRLNGGSEQYF.